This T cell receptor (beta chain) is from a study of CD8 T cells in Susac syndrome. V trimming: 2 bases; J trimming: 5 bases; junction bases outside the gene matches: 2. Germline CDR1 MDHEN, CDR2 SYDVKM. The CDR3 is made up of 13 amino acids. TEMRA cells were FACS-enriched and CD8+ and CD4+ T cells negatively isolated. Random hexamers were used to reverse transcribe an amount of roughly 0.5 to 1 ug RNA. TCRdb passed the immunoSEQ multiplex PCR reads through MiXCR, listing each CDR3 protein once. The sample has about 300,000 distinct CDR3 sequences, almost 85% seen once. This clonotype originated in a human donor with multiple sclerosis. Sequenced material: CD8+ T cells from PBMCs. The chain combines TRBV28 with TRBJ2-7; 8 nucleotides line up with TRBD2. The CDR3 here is CASSLKAGDEQYF. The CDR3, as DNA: TGTGCCAGCAGTTTAAAAGCGGGGGACGAGCAGTACTTC.